These 18 T cell receptor beta chains were all obtained from the same sample, sequenced in a study of blood T cell repertoires in COVID-19. Data came from immunoSEQ multiplex PCR; TCRdb stores just in-frame clones and leaves some out. The repertoire holds around 280,000 clones, with under 90% as singletons. The sequenced material came from PBMCs or T cells enriched from blood (not recorded which). Receptors were obtained from a woman aged 40 to 49 who had recovered from COVID-19.

The chain has TRBV11-1 and TRBJ1-1; D is perhaps TRBD1 (6 bases). This CDR3 contains 15 residues. In germline, CDR1 is SGHAT, CDR2 FQDESV (reference sequence). Deletions cut 1 base from V and 11 bases from J, with 20 bases between. In nucleotides, the CDR3 is TGTGCCAGCAGCTTAGAGCAGGGGAATCTTGGCGTGGCTTTCTTT. Translation gives CASSLEQGNLGVAFF.

The sample holds one count of this clone. The rearrangement links TRBV12-5 to TRBJ1-5, with a weak D call TRBD1 (5 bases). Trimming stripped 6 bases from V and 4 bases from J, with 7 bases between. Germline V gene data show CDR1 as LGHNT and CDR2 as FRNRAP. CDR3 length equals 12 residues. The CDR3 DNA sequence: TGTGCTAGTGGACAGGCGAATCAGCCCCAGCATTTT. As protein: CASGQANQPQHF.

This clone was counted between two and nine times. The V call is TRBV29-1, the J call TRBJ1-1; TRBD1 agrees at 7 bases. Trimming cost V 6 bases and J 3 bases; bases outside gene matches: 7. This CDR3 comprises 13 residues. Germline V gene lookup returns CDR1 SQVTM and CDR2 ANQGSEA. CDR3 residues: CSVQDREYTEAFF. CDR3 coding DNA: TGCAGCGTACAAGACAGGGAATACACTGAAGCTTTCTTT.

The chain has TRBV21-1 and TRBJ1-6; TRBD1 is the table's D call and was not checked against the DNA. TRBV21-1 has pseudogene status. The CDR3 covers 16 residues. The DNA for the CDR3 is TGTGCCAGCAGCGCAGAACCGACAGTAAATAATTCACCCCTCCACTTT. Its translation: CASSAEPTVNNSPLHF.

The gene calls are TRBV18 and TRBJ1-4; 7 bases match TRBD1. The CDR3 is 15 amino acids. CDR1 and CDR2 from the germline V gene are KGHSH and LQKENI. With 5 bases clipped from V and 0 bases from J, the junction kept 3 bases outside the gene matches. CDR3 DNA sequence: TGTGCCAGCTCAACAACAGGGGCAACTAATGAAAAACTGTTTTTT. Its translation: CASSTTGATNEKLFF.

The V gene is TRBV12-3 or TRBV12-4, the J gene TRBJ2-7; D remains ambiguous. V lost 6 bases and J 3 bases, leaving 9 bases between the germline ends. The CDR3 spans 12 residues. The CDR3 is CASRQEYYEQYF. The CDR3 nucleotides read TGTGCCAGCAGGCAAGAGTACTACGAGCAGTACTTC.

There are a few counts of this clone. The chain combines TRBV24-1 with TRBJ1-1; 9 positions match TRBD1. CDR1 KGHDR and CDR2 SFDVKD come from the germline V gene. The CDR3 length is 13 residues. J lost 8 bases, V lost 3 bases, and 3 bases had no gene match. The CDR3 reads CATSDDGTGEAFF. In DNA, the CDR3 is TGTGCCACCAGTGATGACGGGACAGGGGAAGCTTTCTTT.

V usage is TRBV11-2 and J usage is TRBJ2-7; 8 bases match TRBD2. The V gene's germline CDR1 is SGHAT and CDR2 FQNNGV. The V gene end was trimmed by 4 bases and the J gene end by 2 bases; junction bases not matched to a gene: 7. CDR3 length: 15 amino acids. The CDR3 DNA follows: TGTGCCAGCAGCTCCAGTTACGGGGGGGCCTACGAGCAGTACTTC. It specifies CASSSSYGGAYEQYF.

The V call is TRBV7-8, the J call TRBJ2-5; D possibly corresponds to TRBD2 (6 bases). CDR1 and CDR2 from the germline V gene are SGHVS and FQNEAQ. CDR3 length: 15 residues. V dropped 4 bases and J dropped 2 bases, with 14 bases sitting between them. The CDR3 region has the DNA TGTGCCAGCAGCTCCTCTAGCGTCCCTCAAGAGACCCAGTACTTC. Translating gives CASSSSSVPQETQYF.

The rearrangement links TRBV29-1 to TRBJ2-1; 14 bases fit TRBD2. Trimming cost V 7 bases and J 1 base; bases outside gene matches: 12. The CDR3 contains 18 residues. Germline CDR1 is SQVTM and CDR2 is ANQGSEA. This CDR3 is CSAKDPGTSGSSYNEQFF. The DNA for the CDR3 is TGCAGCGCTAAAGACCCCGGGACTAGCGGGAGTTCCTACAATGAGCAGTTCTTC.

The V call is TRBV19, the J call TRBJ1-2; D is perhaps TRBD1 (6 bases). The CDR3 runs 15 residues. The germline V gene encodes CDR1 LNHDA and CDR2 SQIVND (reference sequence). The V gene lost 7 bases and the J gene lost 4 bases, with 19 bases spanning the gap. As DNA, the CDR3 is TGTGCCAGTACCAATAATGAGGGGGGGAGCTATGGCTACACCTTC. This codes for CASTNNEGGSYGYTF.

This clone was seen only a few times. This chain links TRBV19 with TRBJ2-3; a weak D match, TRBD2 (6 bases). The CDR3 sequence is 15 residues long. CDR1 and CDR2 from the germline V gene are LNHDA and SQIVND (reference sequence). The V end lost 2 bases, the J end lost 6 bases, and 15 bases lay between the germline ends. CDR3 coding DNA: TGTGCCAGTAGTATAAGTAAGGTAGCGGCGGATACGCAGTATTTT. Its protein product is CASSISKVAADTQYF.

V is TRBV29-1 and J is TRBJ1-2; 9 nucleotides line up with TRBD1. The CDR3 runs to 13 residues. Germline V gene lookup returns CDR1 SQVTM and CDR2 ANQGSEA. Trimming removed 6 bases from V and 3 bases from J; junction bases left unmatched: 5. The chain's CDR3 is CSVRDREDYGYTF. In nucleotides, the CDR3 is TGCAGCGTGCGGGACAGGGAGGACTATGGCTACACCTTC. The full variable domain, with the rest looked up from reference TRBV29-1 and TRBJ1-2, is SAVISQKPSRDICQRGTSLTIQCQVDSQVTMMFWYRQQPGQSLTLIATANQGSEATYESGFVIDKFPISRPNLTFSTLTVSNMSPEDSSIYLCSVRDREDYGYTFGSGTRLTVV.

Notes on this clone: Within the sample, other DNA sequences also encode this same CDR3. In DNA form, the CDR3 reads TGTGCCAGCAGCTTTGGACAGGGGGATGGCTACACCTTC. As protein: CASSFGQGDGYTF. This chain connects TRBV7-9 to TRBJ1-2; TRBD1 matches at 10 bases. Looked up from germline, CDR1 is SEHNR and CDR2 is FQNEAQ (reference sequence). The CDR3 has 13 residues. The V gene end was trimmed by 3 bases and the J gene end by 6 bases; junction bases not matched to a gene: 1.

CDR3 nucleotides: TGTGCCAGCAGCCAAGCCCCGGGTAGCTATGGCTACACCTTC. Its translation: CASSQAPGSYGYTF. V gene TRBV14 combines with J gene TRBJ1-2; D gene uncertain. Looked up from germline, CDR1 is SGHDN and CDR2 is FVKESK. This CDR3 contains 14 residues. Trimming cost V 1 base and J 4 bases, with 10 bases left between them.

V gene TRBV7-2 combines with J gene TRBJ2-3, with 13 bases that match TRBD2. CDR1 is SGHTA and CDR2 is FQGNSA in the germline V gene. J lost 1 base, V lost 3 bases, and 7 bases had no gene match. This CDR3 has 18 residues. The CDR3 DNA is TGTGCCAGCAGCTTGGACGGACTAGCGGGGGCCCGCACAGATACGCAGTATTTT. It codes for CASSLDGLAGARTDTQYF.

The chain uses TRBV2 and TRBJ1-5, with D unresolved. The CDR3 length is 15 residues. CDR1 is SNHLY, CDR2 FYNNEI, per germline. The ends were cut back, 3 bases at V and 0 bases at J, with 9 bases in the middle. As DNA, the CDR3 is TGTGCCAGCAGTGATGAAACAGTTAGCAATCAGCCCCAGCATTTT. The encoded protein is CASSDETVSNQPQHF.

The chain combines TRBV2 with TRBJ1-2; TRBD1 aligns across 9 bases. V trimming: 1 base; J trimming: 8 bases; junction bases outside the gene matches: 17. Looked up from germline, CDR1 is SNHLY and CDR2 is FYNNEI. This CDR3 comprises 18 residues. CDR3 sequence: CASSEVMGRGQGALGYTF. CDR3 nucleotide sequence: TGTGCCAGCAGTGAAGTAATGGGTCGGGGACAGGGAGCGCTCGGCTACACCTTC.